These T cell receptor beta chains were read from a single sample in a study of T cell responses to AZD1222 COVID-19 vaccine. Produced via immunoSEQ multiplex PCR; TCRdb's table is partial and in-frame only. The sample lists 150,000 to 200,000 clones, approximately 90% seen once, with approximately 1.7% in the top ten. Sequences were derived from peripheral blood, sampled 28 days after the second AZD1222 dose. The receptor set was obtained from an adult who received the AZD1222 COVID-19 vaccine. The CDR3 runs from the conserved cysteine through the conserved F or W. A D gene is named only where the DNA matches it firmly. Clone size is given for some rows only: seen once, a few or many times, or a class if the clone is expanded.

d_call clone_size j_call v_call cdr3_aa cdr3_nt
NA NA TRBJ1-4 TRBV9 CASSVSDEKLFF TGTGCCAGCAGCGTAAGTGATGAAAAACTGTTTTTT
NA NA TRBJ2-7 TRBV7-7 CASSSLAAGGDEQYF TGTGCTAGCAGCTCATTAGCGGCAGGGGGGGACGAGCAGTACTTC
NA NA TRBJ2-7 TRBV18 CASSPRIGDHYEQYF TGTGCCAGCTCACCCCGCATAGGGGATCACTACGAGCAGTACTTC
TRBD2 NA TRBJ2-3 TRBV4-2 CASSQGLLAGGFGTDTQYF TGTGCCAGCAGCCAAGGATTACTAGCGGGGGGGTTCGGCACAGATACGCAGTATTTT
NA NA TRBJ1-3 TRBV7-9 CASSLDGAGNTIYF TGTGCCAGCAGCTTAGACGGCGCTGGAAACACCATATATTTT
NA once TRBJ1-5 TRBV2 CASSPQGLDQPQHF TGTGCCAGCAGTCCTCAAGGGCTTGATCAGCCCCAGCATTTT
TRBD1 NA TRBJ1-1 TRBV19 CASTTGGQTVGGAFF TGTGCCAGTACCACCGGGGGACAGACCGTCGGTGGAGCTTTCTTT
TRBD1 NA TRBJ1-5 TRBV29-1 CSVTGAEGNQPQHF TGCAGCGTGACAGGGGCCGAGGGGAATCAGCCCCAGCATTTT
NA NA TRBJ1-4 TRBV15 CATSREGRLANEKLFF TGTGCCACCAGCAGGGAGGGACGGTTAGCTAATGAAAAACTGTTTTTT
NA NA TRBJ1-5 TRBV21-1 CASTPPTGGDQPQHF TGTGCCAGCACCCCACCAACAGGGGGTGATCAGCCCCAGCATTTT
TRBD1 NA TRBJ1-4 TRBV7-9 CASSDRDREMATNEKLFF TGTGCCAGCAGTGACCGGGACAGGGAGATGGCAACTAATGAAAAACTGTTTTTT
NA NA TRBJ2-1 TRBV18 CASSPLGSGAEQFF TGTGCCAGCTCACCGTTAGGGTCGGGAGCTGAGCAGTTCTTC